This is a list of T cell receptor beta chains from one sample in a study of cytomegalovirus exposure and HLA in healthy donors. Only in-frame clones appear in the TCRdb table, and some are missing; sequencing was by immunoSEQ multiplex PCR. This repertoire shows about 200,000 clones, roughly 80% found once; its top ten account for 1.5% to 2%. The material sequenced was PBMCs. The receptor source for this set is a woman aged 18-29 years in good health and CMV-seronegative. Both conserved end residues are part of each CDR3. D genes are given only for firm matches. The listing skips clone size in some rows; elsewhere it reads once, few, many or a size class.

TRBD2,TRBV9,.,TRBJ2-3,CASSVGPSGRFGYF,TGTGCCAGCAGCGTAGGGCCTAGCGGGAGGTTCGGGTATTTT
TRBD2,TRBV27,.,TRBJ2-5,CASSPRRLAGQETQYF,TGTGCCAGCAGTCCACGGAGACTAGCGGGGCAAGAGACCCAGTACTTC
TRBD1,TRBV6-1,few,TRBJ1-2,CASILSGTGNYGYTF,TGTGCCAGCATCCTGTCGGGGACAGGGAACTATGGCTACACCTTC
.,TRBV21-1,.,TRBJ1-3,CASSNADRALNTIYF,TGCGCCAGCAGCAACGCGGACAGGGCGCTGAACACCATATATTTT
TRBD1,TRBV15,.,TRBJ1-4,CATSRDLTGVNEKLFF,TGTGCCACCAGCAGAGATCTCACAGGGGTCAATGAAAAACTGTTTTTT
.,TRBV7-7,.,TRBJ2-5,CASSLREQETQYF,TGTGCTAGCAGCCTCCGGGAGCAAGAGACCCAGTACTTC
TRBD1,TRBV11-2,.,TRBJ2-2,CASSFDRGTGELFF,TGTGCCAGCAGCTTCGACAGGGGAACCGGGGAGCTGTTTTTT
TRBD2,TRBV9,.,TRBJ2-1,CASSVGGRADLNEQFF,TGTGCCAGCAGCGTGGGAGGGAGGGCCGATCTCAATGAGCAGTTCTTC
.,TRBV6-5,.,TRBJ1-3,CASSYDRGNTIYF,TGTGCCAGCAGTTACGACAGGGGAAACACCATATATTTT
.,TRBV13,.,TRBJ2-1,CASRSILSPGEQFF,TGTGCCAGCAGGTCCATCCTTTCCCCCGGTGAGCAGTTCTTC
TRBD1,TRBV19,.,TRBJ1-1,CASSPDRGRGNTEAFF,TGTGCCAGTAGCCCAGACAGGGGGCGAGGGAACACTGAAGCTTTCTTT
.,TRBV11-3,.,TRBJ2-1,CASSLESRGYNEQFF,TGTGCCAGCAGCTTAGAAAGTCGAGGCTACAATGAGCAGTTCTTC
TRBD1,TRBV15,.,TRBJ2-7,CATSRDRGETYEQYF,TGTGCCACCAGTCGGGACAGGGGCGAAACATACGAGCAGTACTTC
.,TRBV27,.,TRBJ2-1,CASSLSRYNEQFF,TGTGCCAGCAGTTTATCGCGCTACAATGAGCAGTTCTTC
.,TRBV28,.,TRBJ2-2,CASLTYRASNTGELFF,TGTGCCAGCCTGACCTACAGGGCTTCGAACACCGGGGAGCTGTTTTTT
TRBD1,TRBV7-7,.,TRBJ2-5,CASSPTGTQETQYF,TGTGCCAGCAGCCCGACAGGGACGCAAGAGACCCAGTACTTC
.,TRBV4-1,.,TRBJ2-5,CASSQGDRPGAQYF,TGCGCCAGCAGCCAGGGTGACAGGCCCGGGGCCCAGTACTTC
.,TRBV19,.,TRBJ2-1,CASSRDMYNEQFF,TGTGCCAGTAGTAGGGACATGTACAATGAGCAGTTCTTC
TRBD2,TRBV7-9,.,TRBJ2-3,CASSPSRAGETDTQYF,TGTGCCAGCAGTCCGAGTAGGGCGGGAGAAACAGATACGCAGTATTTT
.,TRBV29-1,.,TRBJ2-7,CSVRTNSYEQYF,TGCAGCGTTAGGACTAACTCCTACGAGCAGTACTTC
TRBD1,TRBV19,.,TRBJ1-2,CASSLTGAVDYGYTF,TGTGCCAGTAGTTTGACAGGGGCAGTGGACTATGGCTACACCTTC
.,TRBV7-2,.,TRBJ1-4,CASSFYVTGRSDFEKLFF,TGTGCCAGCAGCTTTTACGTAACTGGCAGATCGGACTTTGAAAAACTGTTTTTT
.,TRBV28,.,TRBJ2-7,CASSSTAGVLKQYF,TGTGCCAGCAGTTCCACCGCAGGGGTATTGAAGCAGTACTTC
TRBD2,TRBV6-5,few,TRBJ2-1,CASSYSSAGVYNEQFF,TGTGCCAGCAGTTACTCCTCGGCGGGAGTTTACAATGAGCAGTTCTTC
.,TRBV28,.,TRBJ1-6,CASRVGTRDSPLHF,TGTGCCAGCAGGGTCGGAACGAGGGATTCACCCCTCCACTTT
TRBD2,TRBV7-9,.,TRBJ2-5,CSSSLAPGTSGMQETQYF,TGTTCCAGCAGCTTAGCGCCCGGGACTAGCGGGATGCAAGAGACCCAGTACTTC
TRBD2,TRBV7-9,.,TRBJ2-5,CASSPRLAGDGETQYF,TGTGCCAGCAGCCCAAGACTAGCGGGAGATGGGGAGACCCAGTACTTC
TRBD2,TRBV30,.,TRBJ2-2,CAWTREGVVIGELFF,TGTGCCTGGACCCGGGAGGGGGTGGTAATCGGGGAGCTGTTTTTT
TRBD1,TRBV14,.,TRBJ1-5,CASSQRTGRNQPQHF,TGTGCCAGCAGCCAACGGACAGGGAGAAATCAGCCCCAGCATTTT
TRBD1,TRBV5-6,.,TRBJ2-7,CASSLVRDREGEQYF,TGTGCCAGCAGCTTGGTCCGGGACAGGGAGGGAGAGCAGTACTTC
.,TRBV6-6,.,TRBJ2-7,CASARGIGHEQYF,TGTGCCAGCGCCAGGGGAATAGGGCACGAGCAGTACTTC
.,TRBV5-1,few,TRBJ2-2,CASSHARGTGELFF,TGCGCCAGCAGCCACGCTCGGGGCACCGGGGAGCTGTTTTTT
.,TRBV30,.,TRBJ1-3,CAWSVLPGGNTIYF,TGTGCCTGGAGTGTTCTCCCGGGGGGAAACACCATATATTTT
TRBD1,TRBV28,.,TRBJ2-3,CASSPPGTGGTQYF,TGTGCCAGCAGTCCCCCAGGGACAGGCGGTACGCAGTATTTT
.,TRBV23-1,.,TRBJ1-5,CASSHRWGREYGNQPQHF,TGCGCCAGCAGTCATCGGTGGGGGCGGGAGTATGGGAATCAGCCCCAGCATTTT
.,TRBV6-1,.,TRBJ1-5,CASAGQLNQPQHF,TGTGCCAGTGCCGGACAGCTCAATCAGCCCCAGCATTTT
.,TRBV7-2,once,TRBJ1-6,CASSYWTSNSPLHF,TGTGCCAGCAGCTATTGGACAAGTAATTCACCCCTCCACTTT
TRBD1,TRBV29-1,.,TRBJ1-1,CSVGDRGLNTEAFF,TGCAGCGTTGGGGACAGGGGGCTAAACACTGAAGCTTTCTTT
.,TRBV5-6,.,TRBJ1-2,CASSLREGMTWGYTF,TGTGCCAGCAGCTTGCGGGAGGGTATGACTTGGGGCTACACCTTC
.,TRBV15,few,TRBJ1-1,CATSTQGAGSAFF,TGTGCCACCAGCACACAAGGGGCAGGGTCGGCTTTCTTT
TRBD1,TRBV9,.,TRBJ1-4,CASSATGTANEKLFF,TGTGCCAGCAGCGCCACCGGGACAGCGAATGAAAAACTGTTTTTT
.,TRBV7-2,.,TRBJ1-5,CASSLDRNSNQPQHF,TGTGCCAGCAGCTTAGACAGGAATAGCAATCAGCCCCAGCATTTT
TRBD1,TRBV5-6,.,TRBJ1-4,CASSSSDGTATNEKLFF,TGTGCCAGCAGCTCTTCCGATGGGACAGCAACTAATGAAAAACTGTTTTTT
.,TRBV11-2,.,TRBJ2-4,CASSLVAAGAKNIQYF,TGTGCCAGCAGCTTAGTTGCGGCGGGAGCCAAAAACATTCAGTACTTC
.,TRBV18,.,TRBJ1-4,CASSPPSGAGEKLFF,TGTGCCAGCTCACCACCTTCAGGGGCCGGTGAAAAACTGTTTTTT
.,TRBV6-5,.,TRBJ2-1,CASSYDGSSHNEQFF,TGTGCCAGCAGTTACGACGGGAGCTCCCACAATGAGCAGTTCTTC
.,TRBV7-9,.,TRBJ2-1,CASSLGTTPYNEQFF,TGTGCCAGCAGCTTAGGGACTACCCCCTACAATGAGCAGTTCTTC
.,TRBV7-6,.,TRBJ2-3,CASSLDPGSDTQYF,TGTGCCAGCAGCTTAGATCCAGGGTCAGATACGCAGTATTTT